These T cell receptor beta chains were read from a single sample in a study of tumor and adjacent non-tumor tissue in lung cancer. TCRdb re-analysed the multiplex PCR reads in MiXCR, keeping a single row per CDR3 protein. This table has roughly 150,000 distinct CDR3 sequences, around 61% appearing once. The sequencing sample was made of lung tumor tissue. These receptors all stem from a man aged 55 to 70 with small cell lung cancer. The conserved cysteine and the conserved F or W are not part of the CDR3 here. Size is stated for part of the rows, as once, few or many counts, or as a class when the clone is expanded.

TRBJ2-1	medium-sized	TRBV30	ASRGYNEQF
TRBJ2-1	once	TRBV20-1	SARKLAGVNEQF
TRBJ2-7	.	TRBV20-1	SARDPKREQNKQY
TRBJ1-1	few	TRBV5-4	ASSFSANTEAF
TRBJ2-3	.	TRBV11-2	ANSSTLGSRRETCFTDTQY
TRBJ1-1	few	TRBV10-2	ASSAHLGGEAF
TRBJ2-1	many	TRBV29-1	SVEDRRERLNEQF
TRBJ2-2	many	TRBV6-5	ASSYSRGRGELF
TRBJ2-2	.	TRBV11-3	ASSARLAGFAGELF
TRBJ2-1	.	TRBV5-6	ASSSHIQLHSYNEQF
TRBJ2-1	once	TRBV20-1	SARDRLVGFYNEQF
TRBJ2-3	.	TRBV11-3	VSSLYRGRANAQY
TRBJ1-6	.	TRBV5-4	ASSLAGMDSPLH
TRBJ2-2	.	TRBV6-6	ASSNSNTGELF
TRBJ2-1	.	TRBV20-1	SARDVLAGGDEQF
TRBJ2-1	many	TRBV11-3	ASSYPLGGSGTNEQF
TRBJ2-1	.	TRBV10-2	ASVQGHEQF
TRBJ1-1	many	TRBV6-2/TRBV6-3	AGKRGPGNTEAF
TRBJ2-1	once	TRBV11-2	ASSLLMGGFNEQF
TRBJ1-1	many	TRBV29-1	SAPTGTTEAF
TRBJ2-1	many	TRBV20-1	SARGPVQNEQF
TRBJ2-3	.	TRBV5-1	ASASAGSTDTQY
TRBJ2-3	.	TRBV12-3/TRBV12-4	ASNDLVADTQY
TRBJ2-6	.	TRBV28	ASSSVGGRANVLT
TRBJ1-5	.	TRBV6-2/TRBV6-3	ASRLRGNQPQH
TRBJ2-7	few	TRBV28	ASSPMTSLYEQY
TRBJ2-3	few	TRBV6-6	TSSYGQGPTDTQY
TRBJ2-5	once	TRBV11-2	TSSVPRPAETQY
TRBJ2-5	.	TRBV6-5	TSSLQVFGETQY
TRBJ2-3	.	TRBV20-1	SATTSCTDTQY
TRBJ2-1	.	TRBV29-1	SVVSSGRASYNEQF
TRBJ2-1	many	TRBV12-3/TRBV12-4	ASSLFTSGTNEQF
TRBJ2-7	.	TRBV28	ASSPTPGQGIGSACEQY
TRBJ2-3	.	TRBV4-2	ASSRERSSGRDTQY
TRBJ2-7	few	TRBV12-3/TRBV12-4	ASRASGRSFEQY
TRBJ2-3	once	TRBV20-1	SAIGILAGDDSDMQY
TRBJ2-2	.	TRBV6-6	ASSQGAVNSGELF
TRBJ2-3	.	TRBV20-1	SAQDSSTDTQY
TRBJ2-5	few	TRBV29-1	SSASGGETQY
TRBJ1-2	.	TRBV10-3	VISEVQGMVRGYT
TRBJ2-2	.	TRBV6-2/TRBV6-3	ASSRLVGGPNTGELF
TRBJ1-5	many	TRBV20-1	SARQAYSNQPQH
TRBJ1-4	.	TRBV4-2	ASSPFMQANNEKLF
TRBJ2-6	.	TRBV4-2	ASIYRSSSGGNVLT
TRBJ2-4	.	TRBV6-1	ASSSPSSGGDLAKNIQY
TRBJ2-2	.	TRBV11-2	ASSHPSSNTGELS
TRBJ2-7	.	TRBV6-1	ASSEDGTGGYEQY
TRBJ2-3	.	TRBV11-3	ASSFTSGSLYAV
TRBJ2-2	.	TRBV13	ASSLGEGRSGELF